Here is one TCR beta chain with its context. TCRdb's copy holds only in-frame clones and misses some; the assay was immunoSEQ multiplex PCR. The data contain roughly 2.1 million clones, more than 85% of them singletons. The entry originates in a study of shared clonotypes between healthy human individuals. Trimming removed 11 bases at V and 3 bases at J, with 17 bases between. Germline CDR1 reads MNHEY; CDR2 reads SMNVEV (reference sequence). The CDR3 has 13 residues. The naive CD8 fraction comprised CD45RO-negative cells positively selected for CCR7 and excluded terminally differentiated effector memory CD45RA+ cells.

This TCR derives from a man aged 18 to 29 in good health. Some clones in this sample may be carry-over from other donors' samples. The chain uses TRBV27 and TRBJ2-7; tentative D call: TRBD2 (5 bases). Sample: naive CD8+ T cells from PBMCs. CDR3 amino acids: CAAGPGFLYEQYF. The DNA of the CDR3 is TGTGCCGCGGGCCCCGGGTTCCTCTACGAGCAGTACTTC.